This T cell receptor (beta chain) derives from a study of shared clonotypes between healthy human individuals. This clone was recorded at least ten times. Its antigen is still unknown. Points from the study as a whole: Measured sharing among donors was expected to vary with sequencing depth. The study generally estimated greater richness for naive than memory subsets. Rarefaction showed sorted-subset sequencing was incomplete despite large depth.

This CDR3 spans 15 amino acids. The germline gives CDR1 SGHAT, CDR2 FQNNGV. Unmatched junction bases numbered 6, after V lost 5 bases and J lost 3 bases. Original methodology: Filtering differed, since immunoSEQ gave only junction sequences and no quality scores. The table came from immunoSEQ multiplex PCR; TCRdb's copy has only in-frame clones and leaves some out. That table supplies the V and J calls and clone size; D and trimming were determined from the DNA. Altogether about 680,000 clones are present, about three quarters being singletons, with the ten largest covering roughly 2%. The source is a woman younger than 45 in good health. The chain joins TRBV11-2 to TRBJ2-1; TRBD1 matches at 8 bases. Sequenced sample: memory CD4+ T cells sorted from blood. The subset denotes: CD45RA-negative fraction. CDR3 bases: TGTGCCAGCAGCCTAGCAGGACAGGGCTACAATGAGCAGTTCTTC. The encoded protein is CASSLAGQGYNEQFF.